Following are 8 T cell receptor beta chains from one sample sequenced in a study of blood T cell repertoires in COVID-19. Produced via immunoSEQ multiplex PCR; TCRdb's table is partial and in-frame only. The data show approximately 63,000 clones, about 91% seen once. The sequenced sample consisted of peripheral blood. Receptor source: a woman of 80 years or more with active COVID-19.

This clone was seen only once. The V gene is TRBV5-1, the J gene TRBJ2-3, with 7 bases that match TRBD2. V shed 1 base, J shed 1 base, and the junction held 3 bases outside the gene matches. CDR1 SGHRS and CDR2 YFSETQ come from the germline V gene. This CDR3 is built from 15 residues. Here the CDR3 DNA reads TGCGCCAGCAGCTTGAGTGCGGGGGGCACAGATACGCAGTATTTT. The encoded protein is CASSLSAGGTDTQYF.

This chain joins TRBV12-5 and TRBJ2-7, with D possibly TRBD2 on 6 matching bases. This CDR3 is built from 14 residues. Trimming shortened V by 1 base and J by 3 bases, and 10 bases separated the two germline ends. CDR1 and CDR2 (germline): LGHNT, FRNRAP. The chain's CDR3 is CASGLGLEYYEQYF. In DNA form, the CDR3 reads TGTGCTAGTGGTTTGGGACTAGAATACTACGAGCAGTACTTC.

This sequence joins TRBV6-2 or TRBV6-3 and TRBJ2-2; 7 nucleotides match TRBD1. V lost 6 bases and J lost 4; bases outside the gene matches: 2. The CDR3 consists of 13 residues. CDR1 is MNHEY and CDR2 is SVGEGT in the germline V gene. Here the CDR3 reads CASSDRATGELFF. In nucleotides, the CDR3 is TGTGCCAGCAGCGACAGGGCCACCGGGGAGCTGTTTTTT.

The J gene is TRBJ2-7, the V gene TRBV6-5; TRBD1 agrees at 9 bases. This CDR3 has 14 residues. Germline V lookup: CDR1 MNHEY, CDR2 SVGAGI. Trimming took 6 bases from V and 2 from J; bases not matched to a gene: 5. The CDR3, as DNA: TGTGCCAGCAGCACCGGGACAGGGACCTACGAGCAGTACTTC. Translated, it gives CASSTGTGTYEQYF.

This chain uses TRBV3-1 (or the pseudogene TRBV3-2) with TRBJ2-6; D unresolved. In germline, CDR1 is LGHDT, CDR2 YNNKEL (reference sequence). CDR3 size: 17 residues. The germline V and J ends were trimmed by 0 bases and 4 bases, with 13 bases remaining between them. CDR3 region: CASSQDLAGPGANVLTF. In DNA, the CDR3 is TGTGCCAGCAGCCAAGATCTTGCTGGGCCCGGGGCCAACGTCCTGACTTTC.

The chain combines TRBV6-2 or TRBV6-3 with TRBJ2-1, with 10 bases that match TRBD1. V lost 6 bases and J lost 4; bases outside the gene matches: 12. Germline V CDR1 and CDR2: MNHEY, SVGEGT. This CDR3 spans 17 amino acids. The chain's CDR3 is CASSWDRGSTGYNEQFF. The CDR3 DNA follows: TGTGCCAGCAGCTGGGACAGGGGATCTACGGGTTACAATGAGCAGTTCTTC.

The chain has TRBV18 and TRBJ1-1, with TRBD1 matching 8 bases. The V and J ends lost 6 bases and 1 base, in that order; junction bases with no gene match: 4. Germline loops: CDR1 KGHSH, CDR2 LQKENI. This CDR3 is built from 14 residues. CDR3 loop: CASSAGGANTEAFF. The CDR3 coding sequence is TGTGCCAGCTCCGCAGGGGGCGCGAACACTGAAGCTTTCTTT.

This chain connects TRBV3-1 (or the pseudogene TRBV3-2) to TRBJ2-5, with 11 bases that match TRBD1. CDR1 is LGHDT and CDR2 is YNNKEL in the germline V gene (reference sequence). V trimming: 4 bases; J trimming: 5 bases; junction bases outside the gene matches: 9. CDR3 size: 16 residues. CDR3 sequence: CASSRTGQGAGETQYF. The DNA of the CDR3 is TGTGCCAGCAGCCGGACCGGACAGGGGGCGGGGGAGACCCAGTACTTC.